This T cell receptor beta chain came from a study of neurological immune-mediated disorders. Per germline, CDR1 SQVTM and CDR2 ANQGSEA. The CDR3 loop spans 14 amino acids. The germline V and J ends were trimmed by 7 bases and 0 bases, with 12 bases remaining between them. With 10-nucleotide random UMIs included, cDNA was synthesized by 5'RACE. TCRdb itself ran the 5' RACE reads through MiXCR, one entry per CDR3 protein. The sample contains 40,000 or so distinct CDR3 sequences, about 4.8% of which appear only once. In its sample, this clonotype was seen many times. Its antigen is not known. Whole-study findings and limits: The study found no CDR3 amino acid sequences shared by expanded clones across subjects, suggesting private repertoires in all groups.

This chain connects TRBV29-1 to TRBJ2-2; D is unresolved. The TCR comes from a man aged 18 to 30 in good health. Sequencing was done on a sample of CD4+ T cells from blood. Written as DNA, the CDR3 is TGCAGCGCCCTGGGTGGCGCGAACACCGGGGAGCTGTTTTTT. It is translated as CSALGGANTGELFF.